Each of the 31 T cell receptor beta chains below was sequenced from the same sample in a study of spatial heterogeneity in lung cancer. Time point of the sample: sample taken at primary tumor resection. In TCRdb, the 5' RACE reads were re-called with MiXCR into one record per CDR3 protein. The table has some 8,900 distinct CDR3 sequences, roughly 4.3% seen once. The input for sequencing was PBMCs, taken at surgery. All receptors derive from a male donor with early-stage non-small cell lung cancer.

This clonotype was seen at least ten times. The chain has TRBV2 and TRBJ1-4; D is unclear. Germline V gene data show CDR1 as SNHLY and CDR2 as FYNNEI. V lost 7 bases to trimming and J lost 10 bases, with 16 bases between them. This CDR3 contains 13 residues. Written as DNA, the CDR3 is TGTGCCAGCATGACGGCGAGGCCTTTAAAACTGTTTTTT. This codes for CASMTARPLKLFF.

In regard to this clonotype: It may be a read error: a sequence one base away is much more abundant. The chain is built from TRBV9 and TRBJ1-5; D is unresolved. Trimming removed 0 bases at V and 2 bases at J, with 3 bases between. In germline, CDR1 is SGDLS, CDR2 YYNGEE. This CDR3 has 13 amino acids. The CDR3 nucleotides are TGTGCCAGCAGCGTAGATGGCAATCAGCCCCAGCATTTT. Its protein product is CASSVDGNQPQHF.

This clonotype was recorded many times. V and J are TRBV24-1 and TRBJ2-3; 7 bases match TRBD2. The CDR3 is 16 amino acids. After removal of 4 bases from V and 2 bases from J, the junction contained 8 bases not matched to a gene. The germline gives CDR1 KGHDR, CDR2 SFDVKD. The CDR3 DNA is TGTGCCACCAGTGACCCAGCGGGGCCATCCACAGATACGCAGTATTTT. Translating gives CATSDPAGPSTDTQYF.

This clonotype was found many times. The CDR3 nucleotides read TGTGCCAGCATCCGGGACATCAATCAGCCCCAGCATTTT. Translating gives CASIRDINQPQHF. V and J are TRBV2 and TRBJ1-5, with TRBD1 as a possible D gene (6 bases). V was pared by 7 bases and J by 3 bases, with 10 bases between. This CDR3 has 13 residues. Germline loops: CDR1 SNHLY, CDR2 FYNNEI.

This clonotype was detected many times. The chain is built from TRBV25-1 and TRBJ1-4; no firm D call. Per germline, CDR1 MGHDK and CDR2 SYGVNS. The CDR3 spans 13 residues. The V gene lost 6 bases and the J gene lost 5 bases, with 10 bases spanning the gap. This CDR3 is CASSGWQNEKLFF. CDR3 nucleotide sequence: TGTGCCAGCAGCGGGTGGCAAAATGAAAAACTGTTTTTT.

This clonotype is medium-sized (0.01 to 0.1%) in the sample. V and J are TRBV29-1 and TRBJ2-3; D may be TRBD1 (7 bases). Germline-derived CDR1 and CDR2 are SQVTM and ANQGSEA. V shed 8 bases and J shed 3 bases, with 21 bases lying between them. This CDR3 has 15 residues. In DNA form, the CDR3 reads TGCAGCACGATTGGAGGGACAGCAAGTACAGATACGCAGTATTTT. Protein: CSTIGGTASTDTQYF.

At least ten counts were recorded for this clonotype. The chain joins TRBV27 to TRBJ2-7; possible D gene TRBD2, 5 bases. Germline assignment: CDR1 MNHEY and CDR2 SMNVEV (reference sequence). The CDR3 has 14 residues. Between the trimmed V and J ends, which lost 4 bases and 5 bases, there was a span of 15 bases. CDR3 in DNA: TGTGCCAGCAGTTCCGCGGGTCTTACCCACGAGCAGTACTTC. Residues: CASSSAGLTHEQYF.

This clonotype was seen only a few times. The chain joins TRBV3-1 to TRBJ2-3, with 12 bases fitting TRBD2. Germline V gene lookup returns CDR1 LGHDT and CDR2 YNNKEL (reference sequence). This CDR3 has 16 amino acids. The J segment lost 0 bases and the V segment lost 6 bases, leaving 4 bases of the junction unmatched. CDR3 in amino acids: CASSLTSGGSTDTQYF. The CDR3 region has the DNA TGTGCCAGCAGTCTGACTAGCGGGGGAAGCACAGATACGCAGTATTTT.

By share, this clonotype counts as medium-sized (0.01 to 0.1%). The chain employs TRBV28 and TRBJ2-5, with a possible D match to TRBD2 (6 bases). This CDR3 comprises 14 residues. Trimming took off 3 bases at V and 2 bases at J, with 10 bases between the two ends. Germline V gene lookup returns CDR1 MDHEN and CDR2 SYDVKM. CDR3 coding DNA: TGTGCCAGCAGTTTGGGGGGATCTCAAGAGACCCAGTACTTC. It yields the protein CASSLGGSQETQYF. The variable domain in full, with the rest retrieved from reference TRBV28 and TRBJ2-5, is DVKVTQSSRYLVKRTGEKVFLECVQDMDHENMFWYRQDPGLGLRLIYFSYDVKMKEKGDIPEGYSVSREKKERFSLILESASTNQTSMYLCASSLGGSQETQYFGPGTRLLVL.

The genes are TRBV12-3 or TRBV12-4 and TRBJ1-1; D unclear. The CDR3 runs to 15 residues. Trimming shortened V by 3 bases and J by 5 bases, and 16 bases separated the two germline ends. Here the CDR3 DNA reads TGTGCCAGCAGTTTCGGAAGCGAACCGGGGACTGAAGCTTTCTTT. Its translation: CASSFGSEPGTEAFF.

Ten or more counts support this clonotype. The chain joins TRBV3-1 to TRBJ2-3; D gene unclear. CDR3 length: 15 residues. V was clipped by 2 bases and J by 0 bases, with 9 bases between them. Germline V CDR1 and CDR2: LGHDT, YNNKEL (reference sequence). Here the CDR3 reads CASSQLTTSTDTQYF. The CDR3, as DNA: TGTGCCAGCAGCCAATTAACCACTAGCACAGATACGCAGTATTTT.

This clonotype was detected many times. The chain employs TRBV4-1 and TRBJ1-1; a possible D gene is TRBD1 (5 bases). CDR3 length equals 15 residues. The V end was cut by 0 bases, the J end by 5 bases, with 13 bases between. Germline CDR1 and CDR2: MGHRA and YSYEKL. The CDR3 region has the DNA TGCGCCAGCAGCCAAGAAGGGGTGAGTGGGACTGAAGCTTTCTTT. Protein sequence: CASSQEGVSGTEAFF.

This clonotype has ten or more counts. The chain employs TRBV10-1 and TRBJ2-1, with D maybe TRBD2 (6 bases). V lost 5 bases and J 5 bases, leaving 13 bases between the germline ends. CDR3 length: 14 residues. Per the germline V gene, CDR1 is WNHNN and CDR2 is SYGVQD (reference sequence). The CDR3 spells CASSRDAGNNEQFF. CDR3 sequence (DNA): TGCGCCAGCAGTCGGGACGCGGGGAACAATGAGCAGTTCTTC.

This clonotype is termed medium-sized. This chain links TRBV2 with TRBJ2-7; 8 positions match TRBD2. Germline trimming cut 7 bases from V and 2 bases from J; bases unmatched to any gene: 7. Germline CDR1 is SNHLY and CDR2 is FYNNEI. This CDR3 region has 14 residues. CDR3: CASIPAGETYEQYV. For the CDR3, the DNA is TGTGCCAGCATCCCAGCGGGGGAGACCTACGAGCAGTACGTC.

This clonotype ranks as medium-sized. The chain combines TRBV29-1 with TRBJ2-7, with D unclear. This CDR3 is built from 12 residues. V lost 4 bases and J 0 bases, leaving 7 bases between the germline ends. Germline-derived CDR1 and CDR2 are SQVTM and ANQGSEA. CDR3 bases: TGCAGCGTTGGGCCAAACTCCTACGAGCAGTACGTC. It encodes CSVGPNSYEQYV.

The gene calls are TRBV7-2 and TRBJ2-3, with 10 nucleotides matching TRBD2. There are 15 residues in the CDR3. The J segment lost 2 bases and the V segment lost 5 bases, leaving 4 bases of the junction unmatched. The germline CDR1 and CDR2 sequences are SGHTA and FQGNSA. The CDR3 region has the DNA TGTGCCAGCAGCACTAGCGGGGAAACCACAGATACGCAGTATTTT. Amino acid sequence: CASSTSGETTDTQYF.

There are many counts of this clonotype. The chain carries TRBV24-1 and TRBJ2-2; a weak D match, TRBD1 (6 bases). The CDR3 contains 15 residues. Germline CDR1 is KGHDR and CDR2 is SFDVKD. Trimming took 5 bases from V and 3 from J, leaving 12 bases between them. The DNA for the CDR3 is TGTGCCACCAGTGGGCAGGGGCCAGACACCGGGGAGCTGTTTTTT. Translation: CATSGQGPDTGELFF.

This clonotype ranks as medium-sized. The chain uses TRBV4-1 and TRBJ1-4; D is unresolved. CDR1 is MGHRA, CDR2 YSYEKL, per germline. The CDR3 runs to 15 residues. Trimming took 2 bases from V and 0 from J, leaving 7 bases between them. The chain's CDR3 is CASSQLSATNEKLFF. In DNA form, the CDR3 reads TGCGCCAGCAGCCAATTGAGTGCAACTAATGAAAAACTGTTTTTT.

This clonotype was recorded many times. The rearrangement joins TRBV7-9 to TRBJ1-1; D remains unclear. The V gene lost 1 base and the J gene lost 0 bases, with 3 bases spanning the gap. This CDR3 is built from 13 residues. The germline V gene has CDR1 SEHNR and CDR2 FQNEAQ (reference sequence). CDR3 DNA sequence: TGTGCCAGCAGCTTAGACATGAACACTGAAGCTTTCTTT. Translation gives CASSLDMNTEAFF.

This clonotype was recorded many times. The V call is TRBV24-1, the J call TRBJ2-1; tentative D call: TRBD1 (5 bases). V lost 4 bases, J lost 2 bases, and 11 bases lay in between. CDR1 is KGHDR, CDR2 SFDVKD, per germline. CDR3 length equals 15 residues. CDR3 residues: CATSDHRNTYNEQFF. The CDR3 DNA reads TGTGCCACCAGTGACCACAGGAATACCTACAATGAGCAGTTCTTC.

In this sample, this clonotype turned up many times. The chain links TRBV10-3 to TRBJ1-4; TRBD1 matches at 11 bases. V trimming: 3 bases; J trimming: 15 bases; junction bases outside the gene matches: 9. Germline V CDR1 and CDR2: ENHRY, SYGVKD. The CDR3 runs to 14 residues. As DNA, the CDR3 is TGTGCCATCAGTGACGGACAGGGGGCTAATGGAGTGTTTTTT. It encodes CAISDGQGANGVFF.

This clonotype was counted many times. V and J are TRBV18 and TRBJ2-5; 7 nucleotides align to TRBD1. The trim removed 6 bases at V and 2 bases at J, leaving 3 bases unmatched. The CDR3 extends over 13 amino acids. Per the germline V gene, CDR1 is KGHSH and CDR2 is LQKENI. The CDR3 region is CASSPGQQETQYF. In DNA, the CDR3 is TGTGCCAGCTCCCCGGGACAGCAAGAGACCCAGTACTTC.

This clonotype was picked up many times. The chain recombines TRBV7-2 with TRBJ2-1; D is uncertain. Germline CDR1 and CDR2: SGHTA and FQGNSA. With 1 base removed from V and 7 bases from J, the gap between germline ends came to 5 bases. This CDR3 is built from 12 residues. The DNA of the CDR3 is TGTGCCAGCAGCTTAGACCTGAATGAGCAGTTCTTC. Its translation: CASSLDLNEQFF.

This clonotype qualifies as medium-sized (0.01 to 0.1%). The chain is built from TRBV7-8 and TRBJ2-1; a possible D gene is TRBD2 (6 bases). Trimming took 0 bases from V and 8 from J, leaving 11 bases between them. CDR1 is SGHVS, CDR2 FQNEAQ, per germline. This CDR3 has 14 amino acids. CDR3 bases: TGTGCCAGCAGCTTAGCGCTCTGGGGGGATGAGCAGTTCTTC. Translating gives CASSLALWGDEQFF.

This clonotype was found many times. The chain joins TRBV5-1 to TRBJ1-1, with 10 bases aligning to TRBD1. The CDR3 is 15 residues long. Trimming took 4 bases from V and 6 from J; bases not matched to a gene: 9. From germline, CDR1 is SGHRS and CDR2 YFSETQ. The CDR3 here is CASSLDRGLGAEAFF. The DNA for the CDR3 is TGCGCCAGCAGCCTGGACAGGGGGTTGGGCGCTGAAGCTTTCTTT.

The V and J genes are TRBV5-1 and TRBJ2-3; 9 nucleotides align to TRBD2. CDR3 size: 16 residues. Germline V gene lookup returns CDR1 SGHRS and CDR2 YFSETQ. V gave up 2 bases and J gave up 6 bases; unmatched junction bases: 10. For the CDR3, the DNA is TGCGCCAGCAGCTTATCCTTAGCGGGGGACCGGGATACGCAGTATTTT. Protein product: CASSLSLAGDRDTQYF.

V gene TRBV20-1 combines with J gene TRBJ1-2; D unclear. V was shortened by 3 bases and J by 3 bases, with 8 bases between the two germline ends. The CDR3 length is 12 residues. Per the germline V gene, CDR1 is DFQATT and CDR2 is SNEGSKA (reference sequence). The CDR3 protein is CSARITDYGYTF. CDR3 in DNA: TGCAGTGCTAGGATAACGGACTATGGCTACACCTTC.

This clonotype was counted many times. V and J are TRBV6-5 and TRBJ2-3; 10 bases line up with TRBD1. Germline loops: CDR1 MNHEY, CDR2 SVGAGI. V lost 6 bases and J lost 6; bases outside the gene matches: 6. CDR3 size: 14 residues. The CDR3 DNA reads as TGTGCCAGCAGCGGCGGGACAGGGGTGGATACGCAGTATTTT. It specifies CASSGGTGVDTQYF.

This clonotype was found many times. The chain recombines TRBV12-3 or TRBV12-4 with TRBJ1-2; 7 bases map to TRBD1. V shed 5 bases, J shed 5 bases, and the junction held 5 bases outside the gene matches. The CDR3 totals 13 residues. The CDR3 sequence is CASSTGVIYGYTF. In nucleotides, the CDR3 is TGTGCCAGCAGTACAGGGGTGATTTATGGCTACACCTTC.

This clonotype ranks as medium-sized. The rearrangement joins TRBV9 to TRBJ1-1; D remains ambiguous. The CDR3 covers 14 residues. V gave up 0 bases and J gave up 5 bases, with 11 bases separating them. The germline gives CDR1 SGDLS, CDR2 YYNGEE. CDR3 sequence reads: CASSVDSIRTEAFF. For the CDR3, the DNA is TGTGCCAGCAGCGTAGATAGTATTCGAACTGAAGCTTTCTTT.

This clonotype was observed many times. The chain employs TRBV9 and TRBJ1-5; weak D call: TRBD1 (6 bases). V was clipped by 4 bases and J by 0 bases, with 17 bases between them. The V gene's germline CDR1 is SGDLS and CDR2 YYNGEE. This CDR3 has 17 amino acids. The CDR3 nucleotides read TGTGCCAGCAGCCCAGGGGACGTCGGATATAGCAATCAGCCCCAGCATTTT. It codes for CASSPGDVGYSNQPQHF. Complete variable domain (other parts from reference TRBV9 and TRBJ1-5): DSGVTQTPKHLITATGQRVTLRCSPRSGDLSVYWYQQSLDQGLQFLIQYYNGEERAKGNILERFSAQQFPDLHSELNLSSLELGDSALYFCASSPGDVGYSNQPQHFGDGTRLSIL.